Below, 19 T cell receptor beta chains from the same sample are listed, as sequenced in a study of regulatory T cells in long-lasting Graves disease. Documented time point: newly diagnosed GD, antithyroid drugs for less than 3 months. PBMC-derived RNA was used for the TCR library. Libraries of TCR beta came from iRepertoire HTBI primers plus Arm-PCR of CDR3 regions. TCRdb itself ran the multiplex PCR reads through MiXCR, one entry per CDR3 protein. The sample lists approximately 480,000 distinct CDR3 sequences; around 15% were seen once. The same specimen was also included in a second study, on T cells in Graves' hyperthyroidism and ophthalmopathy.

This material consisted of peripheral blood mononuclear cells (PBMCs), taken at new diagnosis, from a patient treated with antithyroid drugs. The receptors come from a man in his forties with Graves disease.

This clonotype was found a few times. CDR3 sequence (DNA): TGCGCCAGCAGCTTGGGAGCGGGAGGAATTACCGGGGAGCTGTTTTTT. Its protein product is CASSLGAGGITGELFF. This sequence joins TRBV5-1 and TRBJ2-2, with 9 bases that match TRBD2. The CDR3 is 16 amino acids. V was clipped by 0 bases and J by 5 bases; unmatched bases: 5. Germline loops: CDR1 SGHRS, CDR2 YFSETQ.

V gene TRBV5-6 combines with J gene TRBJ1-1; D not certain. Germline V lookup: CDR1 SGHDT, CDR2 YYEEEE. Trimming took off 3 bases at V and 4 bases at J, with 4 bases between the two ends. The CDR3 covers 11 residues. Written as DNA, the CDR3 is TGTGCCAGCAGCTCGATCACTGAAGCTTTCTTT. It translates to CASSSITEAFF.

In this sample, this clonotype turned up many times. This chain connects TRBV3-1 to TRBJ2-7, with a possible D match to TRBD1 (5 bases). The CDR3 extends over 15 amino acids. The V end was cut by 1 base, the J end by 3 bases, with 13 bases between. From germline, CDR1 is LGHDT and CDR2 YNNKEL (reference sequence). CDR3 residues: CASSQVFGHNYEQYF. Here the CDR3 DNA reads TGTGCCAGCAGCCAAGTCTTCGGACATAACTACGAGCAGTACTTC.

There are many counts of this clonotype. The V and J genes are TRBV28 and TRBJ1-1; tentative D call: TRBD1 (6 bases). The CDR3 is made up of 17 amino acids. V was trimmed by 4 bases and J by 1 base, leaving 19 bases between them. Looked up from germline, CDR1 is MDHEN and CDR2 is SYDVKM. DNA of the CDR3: TGTGCCAGCAGTTATACCAGGGGAGGTATGGGGAACACTGAAGCTTTCTTT. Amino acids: CASSYTRGGMGNTEAFF.

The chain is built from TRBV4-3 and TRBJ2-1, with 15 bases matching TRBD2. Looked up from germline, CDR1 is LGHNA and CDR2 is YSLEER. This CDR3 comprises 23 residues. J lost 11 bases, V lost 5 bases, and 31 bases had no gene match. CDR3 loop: CASSFRGLAGGPKTGGVTHKQFF. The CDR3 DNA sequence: TGCGCCAGCAGCTTTAGGGGACTAGCGGGAGGTCCGAAAACAGGAGGGGTGACCCACAAGCAGTTCTTC.

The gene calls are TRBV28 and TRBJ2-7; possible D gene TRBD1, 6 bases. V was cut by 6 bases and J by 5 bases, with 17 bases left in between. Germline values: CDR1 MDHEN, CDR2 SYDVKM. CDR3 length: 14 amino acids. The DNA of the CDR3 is TGTGCCAGCAGCTCCCCCGGGACATCTCACGAGCAGTACTTC. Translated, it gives CASSSPGTSHEQYF.

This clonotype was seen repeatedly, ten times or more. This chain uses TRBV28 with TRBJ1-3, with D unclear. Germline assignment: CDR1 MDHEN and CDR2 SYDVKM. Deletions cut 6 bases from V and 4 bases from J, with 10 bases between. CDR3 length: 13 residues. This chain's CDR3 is CASRTPFGNTIYF. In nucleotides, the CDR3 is TGTGCCAGCAGAACCCCTTTCGGAAACACCATATATTTT.

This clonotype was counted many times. This CDR3 reads CASSTSGSYSYEQYF. CDR3 DNA: TGTGCCAGCAGCACAAGCGGGAGTTACTCCTACGAGCAGTACTTC. The V and J genes are TRBV5-5 and TRBJ2-7, with TRBD2 matching 8 bases. The V and J ends lost 4 bases and 0 bases, in that order; junction bases with no gene match: 6. Per the germline V gene, CDR1 is SGHKS and CDR2 is YYEKEE (reference sequence). This CDR3 spans 15 amino acids.

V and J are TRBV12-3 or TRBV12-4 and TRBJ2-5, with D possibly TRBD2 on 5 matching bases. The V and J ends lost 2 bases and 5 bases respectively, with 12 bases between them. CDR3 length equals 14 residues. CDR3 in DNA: TGTGCCAGCAGTTTACGTGGCTCGGGGGAGACCCAGTACTTC. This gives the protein CASSLRGSGETQYF.

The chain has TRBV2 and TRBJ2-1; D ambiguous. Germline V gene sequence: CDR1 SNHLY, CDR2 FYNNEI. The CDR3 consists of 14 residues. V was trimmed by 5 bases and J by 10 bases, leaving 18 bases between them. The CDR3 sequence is CASSFRTSHYEQFF. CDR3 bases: TGTGCCAGCAGTTTTCGTACCTCCCACTACGAGCAGTTCTTC.

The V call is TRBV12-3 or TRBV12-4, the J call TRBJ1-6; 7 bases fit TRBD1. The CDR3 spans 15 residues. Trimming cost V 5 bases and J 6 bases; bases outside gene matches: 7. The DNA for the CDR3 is TGTGCCAGCAGTCCGAACAGGGGAGCTAATTCACCCCTCCACTTT. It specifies CASSPNRGANSPLHF.

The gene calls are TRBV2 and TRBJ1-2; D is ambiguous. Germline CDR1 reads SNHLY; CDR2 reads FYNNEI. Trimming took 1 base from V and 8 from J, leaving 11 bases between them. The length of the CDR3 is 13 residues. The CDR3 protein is CASSEDSGRGYTF. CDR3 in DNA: TGTGCCAGCAGTGAAGACAGCGGAAGGGGCTACACCTTC.

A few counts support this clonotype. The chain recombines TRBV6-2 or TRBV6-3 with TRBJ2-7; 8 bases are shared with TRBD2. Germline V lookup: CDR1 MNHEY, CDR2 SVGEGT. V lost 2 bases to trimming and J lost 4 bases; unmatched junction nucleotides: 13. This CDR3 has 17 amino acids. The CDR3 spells CASSYGGPAGVAYEQYF. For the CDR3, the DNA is TGTGCCAGCAGTTACGGGGGGCCAGCGGGAGTGGCGTACGAGCAGTACTTC.

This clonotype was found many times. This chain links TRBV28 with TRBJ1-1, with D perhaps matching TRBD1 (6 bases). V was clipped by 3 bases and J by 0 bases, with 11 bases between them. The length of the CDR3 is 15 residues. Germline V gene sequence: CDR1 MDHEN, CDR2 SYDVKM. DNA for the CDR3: TGTGCCAGCAGTTTGGCGGGGGCGATGAACACTGAAGCTTTCTTT. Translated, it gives CASSLAGAMNTEAFF.

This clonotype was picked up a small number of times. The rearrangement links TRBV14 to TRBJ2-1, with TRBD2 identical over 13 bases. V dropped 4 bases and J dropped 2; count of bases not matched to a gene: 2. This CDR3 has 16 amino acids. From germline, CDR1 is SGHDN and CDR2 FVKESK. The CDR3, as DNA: TGTGCCAGCAGCCGACTAGCGGGAGGCACCTACAATGAGCAGTTCTTC. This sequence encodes CASSRLAGGTYNEQFF.

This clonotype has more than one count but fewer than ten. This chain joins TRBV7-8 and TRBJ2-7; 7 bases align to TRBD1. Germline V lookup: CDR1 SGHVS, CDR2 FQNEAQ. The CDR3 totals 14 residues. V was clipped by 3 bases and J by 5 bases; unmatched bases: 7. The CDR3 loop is CASSFQQGRNEQYF. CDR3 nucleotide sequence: TGTGCCAGCAGCTTTCAACAGGGGCGGAACGAGCAGTACTTC.

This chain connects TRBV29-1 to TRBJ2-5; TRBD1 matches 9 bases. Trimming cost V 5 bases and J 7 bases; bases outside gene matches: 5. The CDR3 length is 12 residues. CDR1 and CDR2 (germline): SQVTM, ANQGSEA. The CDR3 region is CSVRTGDGTQYF. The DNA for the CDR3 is TGCAGCGTTCGGACAGGGGACGGGACCCAGTACTTC.

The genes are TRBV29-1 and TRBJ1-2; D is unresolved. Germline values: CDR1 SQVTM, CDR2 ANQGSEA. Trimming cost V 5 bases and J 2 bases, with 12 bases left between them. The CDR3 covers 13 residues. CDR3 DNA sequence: TGCAGCGTTAATACCATCACCAACTATGGCTACACCTTC. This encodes CSVNTITNYGYTF.

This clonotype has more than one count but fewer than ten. The CDR3 here is CASSLWEEQYF. Here the CDR3 DNA reads TGTGCCAGCAGTTTATGGGAAGAGCAGTACTTC. This chain joins TRBV28 and TRBJ2-7; D not resolved. Germline-derived CDR1 and CDR2 are MDHEN and SYDVKM. Trimming took 0 bases from V and 7 from J, leaving 4 bases between them. The CDR3 consists of 11 residues.